A single sample is the source of the 19 T cell receptor beta chains below, sequenced in a study of shared clonotypes between healthy human individuals. The table came from immunoSEQ multiplex PCR; TCRdb's copy has only in-frame clones and leaves some out. The sample carries 2 million to 2.5 million clones, around 92% recorded once. The sequenced material came from naive CD4+ T cells from PBMCs. As to subset: CD45RA+ positively selected. The receptor set was obtained from a man aged 18 to 29 in good health. Some clones in this sample may be carry-over from other donors' samples.

The rearrangement joins TRBV29-1 to TRBJ2-1, with D hard to call. This CDR3 has 14 amino acids. Germline CDR1 is SQVTM and CDR2 is ANQGSEA. The V and J ends lost 1 base and 0 bases respectively, with 7 bases between them. CDR3 DNA: TGCAGCGTTGAAGGGGTCAGCTCCTACAATGAGCAGTTCTTC. It specifies CSVEGVSSYNEQFF.

The chain employs TRBV28 and TRBJ2-5; D unclear. Between the trimmed V and J ends, which lost 4 bases and 6 bases, there was a span of 18 bases. The CDR3 is made up of 15 amino acids. Germline V gene data show CDR1 as MDHEN and CDR2 as SYDVKM. CDR3 amino acids: CASSWTDGRPKTQYF. The CDR3 bases are TGTGCCAGCAGTTGGACGGACGGGCGCCCGAAGACCCAGTACTTC.

The V and J genes are TRBV2 and TRBJ2-1; D is unresolved. The CDR3 is made up of 12 amino acids. CDR1 and CDR2 (germline): SNHLY, FYNNEI. The germline V and J ends were trimmed by 3 bases and 9 bases, with 9 bases remaining between them. In DNA, the CDR3 is TGTGCCAGCAGTGACAGATGGGGTGAGCAGTTCTTC. Translating it yields CASSDRWGEQFF.

J is TRBJ2-7 and V is TRBV27; D unclear. The germline V gene has CDR1 MNHEY and CDR2 SMNVEV (reference sequence). CDR3 length: 15 residues. V lost 5 bases to trimming and J lost 5 bases, with 19 bases between them. The CDR3, as DNA: TGTGCCAGCAGTCCACTACCTCCTCATTTTCACGAGCAGTACTTC. Its protein is CASSPLPPHFHEQYF.

V gene TRBV30 combines with J gene TRBJ1-2; maybe TRBD1 (6 bases). V dropped 3 bases and J dropped 8 bases, with 13 bases sitting between them. Germline CDR1 GTSNPN, CDR2 SVGIG (reference sequence). This CDR3 region has 12 residues. Written as DNA, the CDR3 is TGTGCCTGGAGCCCAGGGGTGAGGGGCTACACCTTC. Its translation: CAWSPGVRGYTF.

The J gene is TRBJ2-3, the V gene TRBV9; the D is unclear. Trimming left V 1 base short and J 1 base short, with 19 bases between. CDR3 size: 18 residues. The germline V gene encodes CDR1 SGDLS and CDR2 YYNGEE. The DNA of the CDR3 is TGTGCCAGCAGCGTATTCCCCCTCCTGGCAATGGGCACAGATACGCAGTATTTT. Translated: CASSVFPLLAMGTDTQYF.

This chain uses TRBV5-1 with TRBJ2-3, with D perhaps TRBD2 (5 bases). Germline CDR1 and CDR2: SGHRS and YFSETQ. Trimming removed 7 bases at V and 2 bases at J, with 14 bases between. CDR3 size: 14 residues. The CDR3 sequence is CASSSGTYTDTQYF. CDR3 nucleotides: TGCGCCAGCTCGAGCGGTACTTACACAGATACGCAGTATTTT. Combining the CDR3 with reference TRBV5-1 and TRBJ2-3 gives the whole variable domain KAGVTQTPRYLIKTRGQQVTLSCSPISGHRSVSWYQQTPGQGLQFLFEYFSETQRNKGNFPGRFSGRQFSNSRSEMNVSTLELGDSALYLCASSSGTYTDTQYFGPGTRLTVL.

The rearrangement joins TRBV7-6 to TRBJ2-3; D is unclear. The V gene lost 5 bases and the J gene lost 0 bases, with 18 bases spanning the gap. This CDR3 spans 17 amino acids. The germline V gene encodes CDR1 SGHVS and CDR2 FNYEAQ. CDR3 sequence (DNA): TGTGCCAGCAGCACAAGAGCCTTAGCTTTTAGCACAGATACGCAGTATTTT. Translated: CASSTRALAFSTDTQYF.

The rearrangement uses TRBV14 and TRBJ2-7; D unclear. The length of the CDR3 is 13 residues. V dropped 4 bases and J dropped 4 bases, with 11 bases sitting between them. Germline CDR1 is SGHDN and CDR2 is FVKESK. Here the CDR3 DNA reads TGTGCCAGCAGCCGAACCGTAGGTTACGAGCAGTACTTC. Translation: CASSRTVGYEQYF.

With regard to this clone: Other DNA sequences in this sample translate to the same CDR3. The chain links TRBV18 to TRBJ1-5, with D unresolved. Germline lookup yields CDR1 KGHSH and CDR2 LQKENI. The V gene lost 6 bases and the J gene lost 1 base, with 7 bases spanning the gap. The CDR3 has 13 residues. Here the CDR3 reads CASSPGSNQPQHF. CDR3 nucleotides: TGTGCCAGCTCCCCCGGGAGCAATCAGCCCCAGCATTTT.

V is TRBV5-4 and J is TRBJ2-1, with D tentatively TRBD2 (6 bases). CDR1 and CDR2 (germline): SGHNT, YYREEE (reference sequence). V lost 2 bases to trimming and J lost 2 bases, with 14 bases between them. The CDR3 runs 16 residues. The CDR3 bases are TGTGCCAGCAGCTTTTCGGTGGGAGGAGCCTACAATGAGCAGTTCTTC. Its protein product is CASSFSVGGAYNEQFF.

The CDR3 reads CASSPKDRPINEQYF. The CDR3 DNA sequence: TGTGCCAGTAGCCCGAAAGACAGACCTATCAACGAGCAGTACTTC. This rearrangement joins TRBV19 to TRBJ2-7; maybe TRBD1 (5 bases). V lost 6 bases to trimming and J lost 5 bases, with 20 bases between them. CDR1 and CDR2 (germline): LNHDA, SQIVND (reference sequence). The CDR3 extends over 15 amino acids.

The gene calls are TRBV14 and TRBJ2-5, with 10 bases aligning to TRBD1. Unmatched junction bases numbered 7, after V lost 3 bases and J lost 3 bases. Germline V lookup: CDR1 SGHDN, CDR2 FVKESK. The CDR3 is 16 residues long. CDR3 bases: TGTGCCAGCAGCCAGCCCCTCGGGACAGGGGAAGAGACCCAGTACTTC. This sequence encodes CASSQPLGTGEETQYF.

The CDR3 DNA follows: TGTGCCTTAGACAACCGGGTGGGTAGAGAAAAACTGTTTTTT. Translation gives CALDNRVGREKLFF. The chain uses TRBV30 and TRBJ1-4; D remains ambiguous. The germline V and J ends were trimmed by 7 bases and 8 bases, with 20 bases remaining between them. Germline values: CDR1 GTSNPN, CDR2 SVGIG (reference sequence). This CDR3 has 14 residues.

The chain joins TRBV6-1 to TRBJ1-2; D is perhaps TRBD1 (5 bases). The germline V gene has CDR1 MNHNS and CDR2 SASEGT. CDR3 length equals 12 residues. V was clipped by 10 bases and J by 3 bases, with 12 bases between them. The CDR3 region has the DNA TGTGCCACGGGGGACGAGTACTATGGCTACACCTTC. It yields the protein CATGDEYYGYTF.

The chain is built from TRBV28 and TRBJ1-2; no clear D. CDR3 length: 13 amino acids. Germline V gene sequence: CDR1 MDHEN, CDR2 SYDVKM. The V and J ends lost 3 bases and 4 bases respectively, with 9 bases between them. The DNA for the CDR3 is TGTGCCAGCAGTTTCCAGGCGACCTATGGCTACACCTTC. Translating gives CASSFQATYGYTF.

The chain combines TRBV11-2 with TRBJ1-2; D is uncertain. The CDR3 has 14 amino acids. Looked up from germline, CDR1 is SGHAT and CDR2 is FQNNGV. Trimming shortened V by 0 bases and J by 2 bases, and 7 bases separated the two germline ends. DNA for the CDR3: TGTGCCAGCAGCTTAGAAGGAAGGAACTATGGCTACACCTTC. Protein: CASSLEGRNYGYTF.

In its sample, this clone was seen once. This sample includes further DNA sequences coding for the same CDR3. The chain links TRBV5-1 to TRBJ2-7; 13 nucleotides align to TRBD2. The CDR3 is 15 residues long. The V and J ends lost 4 bases and 4 bases, in that order; junction bases with no gene match: 5. Germline CDR1 is SGHRS and CDR2 is YFSETQ. CDR3 in DNA: TGCGCCAGCAGCCCGGGGACTAGCGGGGTTTACGAGCAGTACTTC. Residues: CASSPGTSGVYEQYF. The full variable domain, its missing parts supplied by reference TRBV5-1 and TRBJ2-7, is KAGVTQTPRYLIKTRGQQVTLSCSPISGHRSVSWYQQTPGQGLQFLFEYFSETQRNKGNFPGRFSGRQFSNSRSEMNVSTLELGDSALYLCASSPGTSGVYEQYFGPGTRLTVT.

This clone was seen once. The chain uses TRBV5-1 and TRBJ1-1, with TRBD1 matching 10 bases. The length of the CDR3 is 15 residues. Germline V gene lookup returns CDR1 SGHRS and CDR2 YFSETQ. The V and J ends lost 3 bases and 5 bases, in that order; junction bases with no gene match: 7. The CDR3, as DNA: TGCGCCAGCAGCTCGAGACAGGGGGCGATTACTGAAGCTTTCTTT. Its translation is CASSSRQGAITEAFF.